This TCR beta chain appears in the sequencing data of a study of T cell changes during pregnancy in multiple sclerosis. This clone was detected only once. Germline V gene sequence: CDR1 SGHVS, CDR2 FNYEAQ. CDR3 length: 14 amino acids. V was clipped by 5 bases and J by 4 bases, with 11 bases between them. TCRdb's copy holds only in-frame clones and misses some; the assay was immunoSEQ multiplex PCR. The repertoire holds about 61,000 clones, around nine tenths seen once, with approximately 3% in the top ten. This clonotype was obtained from a female donor in good health, enrolled as a control in a pregnancy study. Here the sequenced sample was peripheral blood, taken in the first trimester of pregnancy. The genes are TRBV7-6 and TRBJ2-2, with a tentative D call TRBD2 (6 bases). This CDR3 reads CASSPQGGTGELFF. Here the CDR3 DNA reads TGTGCCAGCAGCCCCCAGGGAGGCACCGGGGAGCTGTTTTTT.